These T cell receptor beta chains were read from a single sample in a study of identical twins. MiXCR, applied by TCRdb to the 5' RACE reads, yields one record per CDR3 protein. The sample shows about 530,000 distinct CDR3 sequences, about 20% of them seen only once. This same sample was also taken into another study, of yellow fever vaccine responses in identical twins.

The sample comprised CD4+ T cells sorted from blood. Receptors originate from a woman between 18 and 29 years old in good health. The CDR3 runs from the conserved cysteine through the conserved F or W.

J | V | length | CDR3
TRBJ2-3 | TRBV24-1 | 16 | CATSPTSGMTTDTQYF
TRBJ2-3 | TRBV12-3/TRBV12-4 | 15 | CATNSGGSSTDTQYF
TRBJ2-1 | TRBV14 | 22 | CASSHKGRTGIIQRSSYNEQFF
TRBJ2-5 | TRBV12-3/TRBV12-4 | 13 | CASSFQVRGTQYF
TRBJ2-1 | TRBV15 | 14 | CATTFQRPGNEQFF
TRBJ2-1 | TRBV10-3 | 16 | CAISQAWGGENNEQFF
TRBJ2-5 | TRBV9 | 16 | CASSVEQGARQETQYF
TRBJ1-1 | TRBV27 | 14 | CASSTPGTNTEAFF
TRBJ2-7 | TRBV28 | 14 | CASVRAGASYEQYF
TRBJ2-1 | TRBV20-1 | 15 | CSAESRDRGHNEQFF
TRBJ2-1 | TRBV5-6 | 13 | CASSGLATYEQFF
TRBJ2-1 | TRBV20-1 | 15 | CSFRSGTGGYNEQFF
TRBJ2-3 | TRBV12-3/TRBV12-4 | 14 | CASSYRGATDTQYF
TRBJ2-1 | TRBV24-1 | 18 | CATSDSRGGAGHYNEQFF
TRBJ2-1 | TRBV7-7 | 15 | CASSETSGTYNEQFF
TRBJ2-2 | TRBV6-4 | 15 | CASSPSLGRTGELFF
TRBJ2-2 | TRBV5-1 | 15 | CASSLGQGSTGELFF
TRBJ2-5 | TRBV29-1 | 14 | CSVAPGQPWETQYF
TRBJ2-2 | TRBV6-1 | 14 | CASSDQINTGELFF
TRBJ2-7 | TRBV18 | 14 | CASSPSGQGGEQYF
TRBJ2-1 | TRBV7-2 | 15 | CASSRDLAGYNEQFF
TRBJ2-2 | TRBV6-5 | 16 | CASSYSRGSNTGELFF
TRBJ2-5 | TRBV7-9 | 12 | CASSSDRQTQYF
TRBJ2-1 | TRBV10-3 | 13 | CAMGLAGDNEQFF
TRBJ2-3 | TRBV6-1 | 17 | CASTLRGTGGFTDTQYF
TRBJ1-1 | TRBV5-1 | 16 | CASSLVSSGLNTEAFF
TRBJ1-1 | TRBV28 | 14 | CASIGTGMNTEAFF
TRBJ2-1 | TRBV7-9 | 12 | CASRSGRHEQFF
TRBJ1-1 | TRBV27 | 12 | CASSATRGPAFF
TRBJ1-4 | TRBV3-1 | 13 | CASRGAGDEKLFF
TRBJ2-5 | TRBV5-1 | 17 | CASRGTSGSNPTETQYF
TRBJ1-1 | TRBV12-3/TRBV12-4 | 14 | CASSGQPLNTEAFF
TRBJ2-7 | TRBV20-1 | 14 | CSAGRTQSSYEQYF
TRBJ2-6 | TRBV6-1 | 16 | CASKSGTGSGANVLTF
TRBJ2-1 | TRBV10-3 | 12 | CAISEFQYEQFF
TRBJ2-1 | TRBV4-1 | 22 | CASSQGGRGLRTSGSSYNEQFF
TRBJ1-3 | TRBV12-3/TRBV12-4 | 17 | CARPTPQRTTLGNTIYF
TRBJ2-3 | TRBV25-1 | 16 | CASSSGTRQDRDTQYF
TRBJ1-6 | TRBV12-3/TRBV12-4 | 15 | CASSPSTGNHSPLHF
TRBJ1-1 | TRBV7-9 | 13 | CASSQQGLAEAFF
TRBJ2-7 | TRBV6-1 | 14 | CASSGGAPLAEQYF
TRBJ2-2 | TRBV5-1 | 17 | CASSLASGTPNTGELFF
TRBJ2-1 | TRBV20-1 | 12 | CSLKRSYNEQFF
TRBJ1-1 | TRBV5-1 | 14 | CASSLGQTNTEAFF
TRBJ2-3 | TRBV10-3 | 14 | CAIRGQGLTDTQYF
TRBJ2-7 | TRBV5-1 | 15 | CASSPPQAGGGEQYF
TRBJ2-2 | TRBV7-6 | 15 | CASSPWTENTGELFF
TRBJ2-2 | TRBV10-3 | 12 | CATRQNTGELFF